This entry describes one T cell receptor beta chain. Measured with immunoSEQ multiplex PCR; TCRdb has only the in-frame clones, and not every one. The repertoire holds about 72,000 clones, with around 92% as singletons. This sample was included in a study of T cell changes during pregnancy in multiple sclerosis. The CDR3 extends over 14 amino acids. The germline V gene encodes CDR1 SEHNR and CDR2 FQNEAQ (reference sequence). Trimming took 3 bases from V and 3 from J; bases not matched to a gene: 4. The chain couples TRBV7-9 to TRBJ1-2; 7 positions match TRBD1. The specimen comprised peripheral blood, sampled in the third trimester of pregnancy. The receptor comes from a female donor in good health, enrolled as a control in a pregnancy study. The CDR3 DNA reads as TGTGCCAGCAGCTTGGGGACAGTCGACTATGGCTACACCTTC. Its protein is CASSLGTVDYGYTF.